The present TCR beta chain was sequenced within a study of cytomegalovirus exposure and HLA in healthy donors. Study-wide context: Prior work identified around 100 million unique TCR beta sequences in 150 million to 200 million T cells. Researchers found that approximately 80% of about 400 genotyped donors fell within the Caucasian-associated ancestry cluster.

Study-wide findings and caveats: Listed as cytomegalovirus-associated were over 150 TCR beta chains. Some V segments (TRBV6-2 and TRBV6-3 among them) were excluded as indistinguishable.

The PCR used 60 Vbeta and 13 Jbeta primers. Libraries were prepared by immunoSEQ multiplex PCR; TCRdb keeps only in-frame clonotypes and omits some of them. The sample lists 95,000 to 150,000 clones; 77% were seen once. V trimming: 5 bases; J trimming: 4 bases; junction bases outside the gene matches: 9. The CDR3 runs 15 residues. CDR1 is SGHVS, CDR2 FQNEAQ, per germline. With respect to this clone: The antigen is undetermined.

The clonotype comes from a human donor in good health. Specimen: PBMCs. The chain links TRBV7-8 to TRBJ1-1, with TRBD1 identical over 8 bases. The CDR3 nucleotides are TGTGCCAGCAGCCTAAGTGACAGGGGAGGCACTGAAGCTTTCTTT. This gives the protein CASSLSDRGGTEAFF.